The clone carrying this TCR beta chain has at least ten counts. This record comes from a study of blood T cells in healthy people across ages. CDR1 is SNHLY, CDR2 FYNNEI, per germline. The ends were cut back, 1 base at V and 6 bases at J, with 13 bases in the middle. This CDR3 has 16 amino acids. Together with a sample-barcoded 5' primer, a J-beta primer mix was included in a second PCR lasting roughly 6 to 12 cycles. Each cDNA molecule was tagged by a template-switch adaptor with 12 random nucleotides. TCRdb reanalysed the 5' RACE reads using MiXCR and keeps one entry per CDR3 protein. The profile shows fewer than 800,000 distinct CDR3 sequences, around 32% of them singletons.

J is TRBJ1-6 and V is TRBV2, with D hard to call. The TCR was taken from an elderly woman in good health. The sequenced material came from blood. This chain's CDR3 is CASSEETARPNSPLHF. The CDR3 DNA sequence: TGTGCCAGCAGTGAAGAAACCGCCAGACCTAATTCACCCCTCCACTTT.